The text below deals with one TCR beta chain. Its antigen is as yet unknown. This entry comes from a study of blood T cells in healthy people across ages. Points from the study as a whole: Both naive CD4+ cell counts and diversity were greater in long-lived donors than in aged donors.

PCR was performed a second time for roughly 7 to 12 cycles using a sample-barcoded 5' primer and a J-beta primer mix. TCRdb used MiXCR to reprocess the 5' RACE reads, holding one entry per CDR3 protein. The sample has some 860,000 distinct CDR3 sequences, more than 55% seen once; the top ten hold about 26%. The CDR3 contains 15 residues. CDR1 and CDR2 from the germline V gene are SEHNR and FQNEAQ (reference sequence). The rearrangement joins TRBV7-9 to TRBJ2-5; 10 bases are a match to TRBD1. The last part of the DNA fits TRBJ2-7 better; the J call may be wrong. What was sequenced was blood. The TCR sequence derives from a man between 35 and 55 years old in good health. The CDR3 protein is CASSTGTGESYEQYF. In DNA form, the CDR3 reads TGTGCCAGCAGCACAGGGACAGGGGAATCCTACGAGCAGTACTTC.